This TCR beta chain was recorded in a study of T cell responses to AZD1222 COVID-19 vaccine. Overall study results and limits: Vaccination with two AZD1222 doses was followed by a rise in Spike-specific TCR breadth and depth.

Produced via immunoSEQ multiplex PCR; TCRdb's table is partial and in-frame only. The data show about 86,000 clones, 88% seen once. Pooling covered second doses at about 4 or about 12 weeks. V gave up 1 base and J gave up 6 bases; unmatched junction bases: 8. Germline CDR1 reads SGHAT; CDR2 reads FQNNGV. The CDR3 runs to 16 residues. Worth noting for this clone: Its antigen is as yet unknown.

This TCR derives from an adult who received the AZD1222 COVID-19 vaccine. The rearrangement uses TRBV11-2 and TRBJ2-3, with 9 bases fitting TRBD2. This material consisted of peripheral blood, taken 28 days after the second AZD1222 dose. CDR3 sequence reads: CASSLGVSGSEDTQYF. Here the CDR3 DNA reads TGTGCCAGCAGCTTAGGAGTTAGCGGGAGTGAGGATACGCAGTATTTT.